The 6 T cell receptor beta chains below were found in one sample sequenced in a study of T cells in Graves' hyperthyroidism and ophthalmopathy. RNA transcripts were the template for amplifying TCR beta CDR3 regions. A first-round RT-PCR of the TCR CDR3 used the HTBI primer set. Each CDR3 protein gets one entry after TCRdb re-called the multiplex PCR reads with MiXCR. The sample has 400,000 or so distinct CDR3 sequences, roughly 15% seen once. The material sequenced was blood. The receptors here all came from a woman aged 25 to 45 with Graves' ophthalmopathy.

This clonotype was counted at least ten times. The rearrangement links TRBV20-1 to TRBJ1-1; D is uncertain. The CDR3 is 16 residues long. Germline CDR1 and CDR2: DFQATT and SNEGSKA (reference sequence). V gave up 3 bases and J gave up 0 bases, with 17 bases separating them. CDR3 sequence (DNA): TGCAGTGCTAGTGCGGCCGACCTTAACTTGAACACTGAAGCTTTCTTT. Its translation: CSASAADLNLNTEAFF.

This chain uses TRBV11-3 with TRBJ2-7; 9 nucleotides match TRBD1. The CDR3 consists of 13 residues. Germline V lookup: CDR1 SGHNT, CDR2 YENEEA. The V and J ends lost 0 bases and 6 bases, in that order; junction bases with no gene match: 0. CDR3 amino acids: CASSLEQGAEQYF. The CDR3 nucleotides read TGTGCCAGCAGCTTAGAACAGGGGGCCGAGCAGTACTTC.

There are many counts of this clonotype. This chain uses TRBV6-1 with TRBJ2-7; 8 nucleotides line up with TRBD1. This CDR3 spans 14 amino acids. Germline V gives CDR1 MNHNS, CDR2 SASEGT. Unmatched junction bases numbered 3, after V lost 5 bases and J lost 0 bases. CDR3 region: CASSTDRASYEQYF. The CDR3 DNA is TGTGCCAGCAGTACGGACAGGGCCTCCTACGAGCAGTACTTC.

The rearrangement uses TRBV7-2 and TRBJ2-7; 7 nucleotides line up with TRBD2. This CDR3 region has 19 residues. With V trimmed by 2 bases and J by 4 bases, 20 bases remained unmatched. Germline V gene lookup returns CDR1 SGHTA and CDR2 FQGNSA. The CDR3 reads CASSLSEGRGYILLYEQYF. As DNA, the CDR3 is TGTGCCAGCAGCTTATCGGAGGGGCGGGGGTATATACTCCTGTACGAGCAGTACTTC.

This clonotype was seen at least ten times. CDR3 region: CASSSDFSTGRYEQYF. The CDR3 bases are TGTGCCAGCAGCTCCGACTTCTCCACAGGGCGATACGAGCAGTACTTC. V gene TRBV11-2 combines with J gene TRBJ2-7; tentative D call: TRBD1 (6 bases). The CDR3 is 16 residues long. Germline V gene sequence: CDR1 SGHAT, CDR2 FQNNGV. V lost 4 bases and J 4 bases, leaving 20 bases between the germline ends.

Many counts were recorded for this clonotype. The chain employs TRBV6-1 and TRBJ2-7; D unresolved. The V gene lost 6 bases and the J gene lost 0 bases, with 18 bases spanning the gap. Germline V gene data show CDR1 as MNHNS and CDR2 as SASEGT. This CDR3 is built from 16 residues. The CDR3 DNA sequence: TGTGCCAGCAGCTCGAACCACGACCGGAGCTCCTACGAGCAGTACTTC. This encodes CASSSNHDRSSYEQYF.